These 32 T cell receptor beta chains were all obtained from the same sample, sequenced in a study of metastatic and nonmetastatic thyroid tumors. TCRdb re-called clones from the PCR reads using MiXCR. Of about 93,000 clones in the sample, about 12% were seen once. Each patient went into thyroid surgery without having received any treatment. Sequences were obtained from blood. The receptors shown here come from a female donor with papillary thyroid cancer or a benign thyroid nodule (not recorded which). Some clones in this sample may be carry-over from other donors' samples.

Ten or more counts support this clone. This CDR3 reads CAISLTGETQYF. CDR3 DNA sequence: TGTGCCATCAGTTTGACTGGAGAGACCCAGTACTTC. J is TRBJ2-5 and V is TRBV10-3; no reliable D call. The V gene lost 5 bases and the J gene lost 4 bases, with 8 bases spanning the gap. Germline CDR1 ENHRY, CDR2 SYGVKD. The CDR3 is made up of 12 amino acids.

This chain links TRBV20-1 with TRBJ2-3; TRBD1 matches 10 bases. Germline values: CDR1 DFQATT, CDR2 SNEGSKA (reference sequence). The CDR3 is made up of 14 amino acids. V shed 1 base and J 4 bases; nucleotides not matched to a gene: 2. CDR3 nucleotide sequence: TGCAGTGCTAGAGCGGGACAGGGGCCAGATACGCAGTATTTT. This encodes CSARAGQGPDTQYF.

The sample holds many counts of this clone. The V gene is TRBV28, the J gene TRBJ1-3, with a weak D call TRBD1 (6 bases). The CDR3 loop spans 18 amino acids. The V end lost 6 bases, the J end lost 0 bases, and 21 bases lay between the germline ends. The germline gives CDR1 MDHEN, CDR2 SYDVKM. The CDR3 DNA sequence: TGTGCCAGCAGGACCCAGGGAAGGGGGTTATACTCTGGAAACACCATATATTTT. It encodes CASRTQGRGLYSGNTIYF. Complete variable domain (other parts from reference TRBV28 and TRBJ1-3): DVKVTQSSRYLVKRTGEKVFLECVQDMDHENMFWYRQDPGLGLRLIYFSYDVKMKEKGDIPEGYSVSREKKERFSLILESASTNQTSMYLCASRTQGRGLYSGNTIYFGEGSWLTVV.

CDR3 amino acids: CSARPTSGRQFF. DNA of the CDR3: TGCAGTGCTAGGCCCACGAGCGGACGGCAGTTCTTC. The V call is TRBV20-1, the J call TRBJ2-1; D perhaps matches TRBD2 (5 bases). Trimming cost V 3 bases and J 12 bases, with 15 bases left between them. Per the germline V gene, CDR1 is DFQATT and CDR2 is SNEGSKA (reference sequence). CDR3 length equals 12 residues.

This clone was seen at least ten times. The chain carries TRBV11-2 and TRBJ2-1; the D gene could be TRBD1 or TRBD2 (5 bases each). V gave up 5 bases and J gave up 9 bases, with 26 bases separating them. This CDR3 is built from 17 residues. Looked up from germline, CDR1 is SGHAT and CDR2 is FQNNGV. This CDR3 is CASSTTSPGPAGIEQFF. DNA of the CDR3: TGTGCCAGCAGCACGACGAGTCCGGGACCTGCAGGGATTGAGCAGTTCTTC.

This clone was detected many times. The chain is built from TRBV7-1 and TRBJ2-1; TRBD2 agrees at 14 bases. TRBV7-1 is assigned to the ORF class and has an uncertain function. J gave up 7 bases and V 3 bases, and 14 bases lay outside the gene matches. The length of the CDR3 is 19 residues. The CDR3 DNA reads TGTGCCAGCAGCTCCGGAGACAGGGATGGACTAGCGGGAGGTAATGAGCAGTTCTTC. Amino acids: CASSSGDRDGLAGGNEQFF.

In regard to this clone: A read error may explain this, as a much larger clone is one base away. This CDR3 is also generated by other DNA sequences in the sample. The chain combines TRBV7-7 with TRBJ2-2; D may be TRBD1 (6 bases). Germline V lookup: CDR1 SSHAT, CDR2 FNYEAQ (reference sequence). The CDR3 runs 16 residues. CDR3 nucleotides: TGTGCTAGCAGCCCGGGGACACACGCGAACACCGGGGAGCTGTTCTTT. Translation gives CASSPGTHANTGELFF.

This clone appeared many times. The chain links TRBV6-5 to TRBJ2-1; 8 bases are shared with TRBD2. The CDR3 contains 16 residues. Germline values: CDR1 MNHEY, CDR2 SVGAGI. Trimming cost V 2 bases and J 5 bases; bases outside gene matches: 8. CDR3 nucleotides: TGTGCCAGCAGTTACGGACTAGCTTTCGGGGACAATGAGCAGTTCTTC. Protein product: CASSYGLAFGDNEQFF.

This sequence joins TRBV4-1 and TRBJ2-7; TRBD2 agrees at 7 bases. Germline CDR1 and CDR2: MGHRA and YSYEKL. This CDR3 is 16 amino acids long. V dropped 5 bases and J dropped 0; count of bases not matched to a gene: 10. The CDR3 DNA reads as TGCGCCAGCAGCAGGACCAGGGAGGGACTCTCCTACGAGCAGTACTTC. Encoded protein: CASSRTREGLSYEQYF.

The chain combines TRBV6-1 with TRBJ1-5, with D perhaps TRBD1 (5 bases). CDR3 length: 14 residues. The V end was cut by 6 bases, the J end by 4 bases, with 13 bases between. The germline gives CDR1 MNHNS, CDR2 SASEGT. The CDR3 here is CASRAQQGNQPQHF. CDR3 DNA sequence: TGTGCCAGCAGGGCACAGCAGGGAAATCAGCCCCAGCATTTT.

The J gene is TRBJ1-2, the V gene TRBV28, with 12 bases identical to TRBD1. CDR3 length: 17 amino acids. V gave up 5 bases and J gave up 1 base; unmatched junction bases: 8. Germline V gene lookup returns CDR1 MDHEN and CDR2 SYDVKM. DNA of the CDR3: TGTGCCAGCAGTGTACCCGGGACAGGGGGCCTTAACTATGGCTACACCTTC. Translated, it gives CASSVPGTGGLNYGYTF.

In regard to this clone: Its ends do not fully match the called genes, so a read error is possible. This chain connects TRBV5-4 to TRBJ2-2, with TRBD2 matching 9 bases. The germline CDR1 and CDR2 sequences are SGHNT and YYREEE (reference sequence). The CDR3 has 17 residues. CDR3 sequence: CVSSLGPSGAYTGELFF. The DNA for the CDR3 is TGTGTCAGCAGCTTGGGGCCTAGCGGGGCTTACACCGGGGAGCTGTTTTTT.

In its sample, this clone was seen many times. Here the CDR3 reads CASSQGVSGSNYEQYF. CDR3 in DNA: TGCGCCAGCAGCCAAGGCGTGAGCGGGAGCAACTACGAGCAGTACTTC. This chain joins TRBV4-3 and TRBJ2-7, with 8 nucleotides matching TRBD2. CDR1 and CDR2 from the germline V gene are LGHNA and YSLEER. After removal of 1 base from V and 3 bases from J, the junction contained 8 bases not matched to a gene. The CDR3 contains 16 residues.

This clone was seen at least ten times. V is TRBV20-1 and J is TRBJ2-1; TRBD2 agrees at 11 bases. Losses at the gene ends were 1 base for V and 4 bases for J; bases not matched to a gene: 3. The CDR3 loop spans 15 amino acids. Per germline, CDR1 DFQATT and CDR2 SNEGSKA (reference sequence). CDR3 sequence (DNA): TGCAGTGCTAGAGTTGTAGCGGGAGGGTACAATGAGCAGTTCTTC. Translation: CSARVVAGGYNEQFF.

The chain employs TRBV5-4 and TRBJ1-1; D ambiguous. The germline V gene has CDR1 SGHNT and CDR2 YYREEE (reference sequence). V lost 1 base and J lost 4, with 11 bases in between. The CDR3 length is 14 residues. The CDR3 coding sequence is TGTGCCAGCAGCTTGTTTGGCAGGCTCACTGAAGCTTTCTTT. Protein: CASSLFGRLTEAFF.

This clone was found many times. The chain combines TRBV11-3 with TRBJ2-7, with a weak D call TRBD1 (5 bases). Germline lookup yields CDR1 SGHNT and CDR2 YENEEA. This CDR3 has 13 residues. Deletions cut 1 base from V and 4 bases from J, with 8 bases between. CDR3 sequence: CASSLGTSYEQYF. In nucleotides, the CDR3 is TGTGCCAGCAGCTTAGGGACATCTTACGAGCAGTACTTC.

Turning to this clone: Given a much more abundant clone one base away, this may be a read error. The genes are TRBV10-3 and TRBJ1-2; no firm D call. From germline, CDR1 is ENHRY and CDR2 SYGVKD. This CDR3 is built from 16 residues. Deletions cut 0 bases from V and 1 base from J, with 12 bases between. The CDR3 nucleotides read TGTGCCATCAGTGAGTCTCGGGGTACCGTTAACTATGGCTACACCTTC. Amino acids: CAISESRGTVNYGYTF.

This clone was counted ten times or more. V and J are TRBV12-3 or TRBV12-4 and TRBJ2-2; 8 bases line up with TRBD2. CDR3 length: 16 residues. J lost 8 bases, V lost 7 bases, and 15 bases had no gene match. This CDR3 is CASIPTSGERRGELFF. The DNA for the CDR3 is TGTGCCAGCATCCCTACTAGCGGAGAGAGGAGGGGGGAGCTGTTTTTT.

About this clone: A read error may be the cause here, since a much bigger clone is one base away. Different DNA sequences within this sample yield the same CDR3. The chain recombines TRBV6-1 with TRBJ2-7, with 7 bases lining up with TRBD1. This CDR3 comprises 13 residues. CDR1 and CDR2 (germline): MNHNS, SASEGT. Unmatched junction bases numbered 7, after V lost 5 bases and J lost 6 bases. In nucleotides, the CDR3 is TGTGCCAGCAGTCGACAGGGATCGGGCGAGCAGTACTTC. Its protein is CASSRQGSGEQYF.

This clone appeared a few times. The chain uses TRBV6-2 or TRBV6-3 and TRBJ2-1, with D uncertain. CDR1 MNHEY and CDR2 SVGEGT come from the germline V gene. V lost 4 bases, J lost 3 bases, and 10 bases lay in between. This CDR3 spans 14 amino acids. The CDR3 here is CASSLRSDYNEQFF. CDR3 in DNA: TGTGCCAGCAGTTTGAGGTCCGACTACAATGAGCAGTTCTTC.

This clone was seen repeatedly, ten times or more. CDR3 bases: TGCAGTGCTCCTATAGACGGGAGTTCCCCCTACGAGCAGTACTTC. This gives the protein CSAPIDGSSPYEQYF. The chain has TRBV20-1 and TRBJ2-7, with TRBD2 as a possible D gene (6 bases). Trimming removed 5 bases from V and 2 bases from J, with 19 bases in between. This CDR3 comprises 15 residues. Germline lookup yields CDR1 DFQATT and CDR2 SNEGSKA (reference sequence).

This clone was observed a handful of times. Just one base apart from a much larger clone, this may be a read error. V and J are TRBV6-1 and TRBJ2-3; TRBD1 matches 7 bases. The V and J ends lost 6 bases and 3 bases, in that order; junction bases with no gene match: 9. Per the germline V gene, CDR1 is MNHNS and CDR2 is SASEGT. The length of the CDR3 is 15 residues. The DNA of the CDR3 is TGTGCCAGCAGGCACAGGGGAATGTCGACAGATACGCAGTATTTT. Protein product: CASRHRGMSTDTQYF.

This clone came up many times. The gene calls are TRBV7-2 and TRBJ2-1, with TRBD1 matching 11 bases. V gave up 5 bases and J gave up 4 bases; unmatched junction bases: 7. CDR3 length: 16 residues. Germline CDR1 is SGHTA and CDR2 is FQGNSA. The CDR3 coding sequence is TGTGCCAGCAGCCCACAGGGGACAGGGGGGTACAATGAGCAGTTCTTC. Translated: CASSPQGTGGYNEQFF.

In its sample, this clone was seen many times. This chain connects TRBV10-1 to TRBJ2-7, with TRBD2 matching over 14 bases. Germline CDR1 reads WNHNN; CDR2 reads SYGVQD (reference sequence). CDR3 length: 18 residues. Germline trimming cut 0 bases from V and 3 bases from J; bases unmatched to any gene: 7. The CDR3 spells CASSESAGLAGADYEQYF. DNA of the CDR3: TGCGCCAGCAGTGAGTCCGCGGGACTAGCGGGAGCGGACTACGAGCAGTACTTC.

The table lists this clone with many counts. The rearrangement joins TRBV30 to TRBJ2-7; 12 nucleotides align to TRBD2. There are 14 residues in the CDR3. From germline, CDR1 is GTSNPN and CDR2 SVGIG (reference sequence). J lost 2 bases, V lost 3 bases, and 2 bases had no gene match. In DNA form, the CDR3 reads TGTGCCTGGAGAGCTAGCGGGAGGGCCTACGAGCAGTACTTC. Its translation is CAWRASGRAYEQYF.

Comment on this clone: With a much larger clone just one base away, this may be a read error. The CDR3 loop reads CASTFSQGVETQYF. CDR3 nucleotide sequence: TGTGCCAGCACTTTCTCACAGGGCGTGGAGACCCAGTACTTC. The chain carries TRBV6-2 or TRBV6-3 and TRBJ2-5; possibly TRBD1 for D (6 bases). CDR1 MNHEY and CDR2 SVGEGT come from the germline V gene. This CDR3 region has 14 residues. V lost 7 bases, J lost 5 bases, and 17 bases lay in between.

This clone was seen at least ten times. The rearrangement uses TRBV30 and TRBJ2-5; weak D call: TRBD2 (6 bases). The germline CDR1 and CDR2 sequences are GTSNPN and SVGIG (reference sequence). V was clipped by 8 bases and J by 6 bases, with 10 bases between them. The CDR3 covers 10 residues. The CDR3 reads CAHGGKTQYF. DNA of the CDR3: TGTGCCCATGGGGGGAAGACCCAGTACTTC.

This clone was recorded many times. The chain is built from TRBV2 and TRBJ2-3; D could derive from TRBD1 or TRBD2 (5 bases each). The CDR3 totals 14 residues. The V end was cut by 6 bases, the J end by 2 bases, with 12 bases between. Germline CDR1 reads SNHLY; CDR2 reads FYNNEI. The CDR3 DNA sequence: TGTGCCAGCAGAACGGGGCACATCACAGATACGCAGTATTTT. Its protein product is CASRTGHITDTQYF.

The sample holds many counts of this clone. The chain recombines TRBV28 with TRBJ2-3; no clear D. The CDR3 extends over 17 amino acids. In germline, CDR1 is MDHEN, CDR2 SYDVKM. The germline V and J ends were trimmed by 4 bases and 6 bases, with 23 bases remaining between them. DNA for the CDR3: TGTGCCAGCAGTTCTTCCCGGGCAGGCGCCCTGTCGGATACGCAGTATTTT. Amino acid sequence: CASSSSRAGALSDTQYF.

This clone was seen ten or more times. DNA of the CDR3: TGTGCCTGGAACCCGGGACAGGGGCTGGGGACCAATGAAAAACTGTTTTTT. It codes for CAWNPGQGLGTNEKLFF. The chain employs TRBV30 and TRBJ1-4; 10 bases fit TRBD1. Germline V gives CDR1 GTSNPN, CDR2 SVGIG (reference sequence). The CDR3 runs to 17 residues. Losses at the gene ends were 4 bases for V and 5 bases for J; bases not matched to a gene: 13.

The V gene is TRBV10-1, the J gene TRBJ2-2; TRBD2 might be the D (6 bases). The germline CDR1 and CDR2 sequences are WNHNN and SYGVQD (reference sequence). V was trimmed by 2 bases and J by 7 bases, leaving 14 bases between them. This CDR3 has 15 amino acids. Here the CDR3 DNA reads TGCGCCAGCAGTGAGGGGACTGAATTAGACGGGGAGCTGTTTTTT. Translating it yields CASSEGTELDGELFF.

Many counts were recorded for this clone. V is TRBV11-2 and J is TRBJ2-1; TRBD1 agrees at 7 bases. The trim removed 4 bases at V and 9 bases at J, leaving 12 bases unmatched. Germline V gene sequence: CDR1 SGHAT, CDR2 FQNNGV. The CDR3 has 15 residues. This CDR3 is CASSYDRVLSGEQFF. The CDR3 DNA sequence: TGTGCCAGCAGCTACGACAGGGTCTTGTCGGGTGAGCAGTTCTTC.